Below are 3 T cell receptor beta chains sequenced from a single sample in a study of early T cells in non-severe SARS-CoV-2 infection. TCRdb used MiXCR to reprocess the 5' RACE reads, holding one entry per CDR3 protein. The table lists 35,000 to 45,000 distinct CDR3 sequences, 6% to 8.5% of them singletons. The sequences come from whole blood, collected at baseline. These receptor sequences come from an adult who was a healthcare worker with PCR-confirmed SARS-CoV-2 infection or an uninfected control (not recorded which).

Many counts were recorded for this clonotype. This chain connects TRBV6-4 to TRBJ1-1, with no clear D. The CDR3 totals 14 residues. V lost 3 bases and J 1 base, leaving 9 bases between the germline ends. Germline V gene lookup returns CDR1 MRHNA and CDR2 SNTAGT. The CDR3 DNA is TGTGCCAGCAGTGAGGCCCACAGGAACACTGAAGCTTTCTTT. Translating it yields CASSEAHRNTEAFF.

This clonotype occurred a few times. The chain recombines TRBV5-1 with TRBJ1-2; D gene ambiguous. This CDR3 is built from 14 residues. CDR1 and CDR2 from the germline V gene are SGHRS and YFSETQ. Trimming took 0 bases from V and 3 from J, leaving 9 bases between them. CDR3 loop: CASSLGLGDYGYTF. Written as DNA, the CDR3 is TGCGCCAGCAGCTTGGGGCTCGGGGACTATGGCTACACCTTC.

This chain uses TRBV5-6 with TRBJ2-7; the D gene could be TRBD1 or TRBD2 (5 bases each). Germline V gene lookup returns CDR1 SGHDT and CDR2 YYEEEE. The V end was cut by 3 bases, the J end by 5 bases, with 18 bases between. The CDR3 consists of 15 residues. The CDR3, as DNA: TGTGCCAGCAGCTGGGGGACGGACTGGGGAAACGAGCAGTACTTC. It is translated as CASSWGTDWGNEQYF.